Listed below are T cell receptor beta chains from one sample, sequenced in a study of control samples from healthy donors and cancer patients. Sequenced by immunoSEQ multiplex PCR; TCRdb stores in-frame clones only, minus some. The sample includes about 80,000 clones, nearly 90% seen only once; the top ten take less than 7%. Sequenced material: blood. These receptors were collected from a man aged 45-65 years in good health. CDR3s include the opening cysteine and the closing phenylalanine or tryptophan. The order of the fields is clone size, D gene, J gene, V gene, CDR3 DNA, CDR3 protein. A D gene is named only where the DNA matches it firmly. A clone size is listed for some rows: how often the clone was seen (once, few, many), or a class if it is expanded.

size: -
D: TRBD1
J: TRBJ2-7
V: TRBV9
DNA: TGTGCCAGCAGCGGGACAGGGGATGAGCAGTACTTC
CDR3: CASSGTGDEQYF

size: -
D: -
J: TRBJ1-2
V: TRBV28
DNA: TGTGCCAGCCGGGGGGTGGGGGCTTCCTATGGCTACACCTTC
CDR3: CASRGVGASYGYTF

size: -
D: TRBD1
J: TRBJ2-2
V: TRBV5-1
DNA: TGCGCCAGCATCCCGGACAGGGGGTTAAACACCGGGGAGCTGTTTTTT
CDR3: CASIPDRGLNTGELFF

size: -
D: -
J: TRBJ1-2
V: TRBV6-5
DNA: TGTGCCATGGGCGCTAACTATGGCTACACCTTC
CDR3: CAMGANYGYTF

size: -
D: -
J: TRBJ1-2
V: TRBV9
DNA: TGTGCCAGCAGCGTAGGGACAGTTTCAGGTGGCTACACCTTC
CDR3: CASSVGTVSGGYTF

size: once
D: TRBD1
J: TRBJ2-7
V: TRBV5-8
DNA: TGTGCCAGCAGCTCCCGACAGGGACGGCACGAGCAGTACTTC
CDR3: CASSSRQGRHEQYF

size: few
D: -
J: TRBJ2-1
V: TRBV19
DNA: TGTGCCAGTAGTATCAGGGTTTTCAATGAGCAGTTCTTC
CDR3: CASSIRVFNEQFF

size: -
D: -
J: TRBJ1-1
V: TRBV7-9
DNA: TGTGCCAGCAGCTTCAGCGCTGAAGCTTTCTTT
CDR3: CASSFSAEAFF

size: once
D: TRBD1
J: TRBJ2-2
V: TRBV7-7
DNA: TGTGCTAGCAGCTTACCGGGACAGGGGGCTGCCGGGGAGCTGTTTTTT
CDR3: CASSLPGQGAAGELFF

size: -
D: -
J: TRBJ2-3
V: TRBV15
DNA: TGTGCCACCAGCAGAGATCGGATGGATACGCAGTATTTT
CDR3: CATSRDRMDTQYF

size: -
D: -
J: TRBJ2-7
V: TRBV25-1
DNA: TGTGCCAGCAGTGAACAGGGAACTGTCTACGAGCAGTACTTC
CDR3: CASSEQGTVYEQYF

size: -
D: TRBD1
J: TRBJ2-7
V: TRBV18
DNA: TGTGCCAGCTCACCCCGGGACAGACAATACGAGCAGTACTTC
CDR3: CASSPRDRQYEQYF

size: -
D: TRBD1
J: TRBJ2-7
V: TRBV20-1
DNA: TGCAGTGCTAGTCGTTCCCGGGACAGCAACTACGAGCAGTACTTC
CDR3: CSASRSRDSNYEQYF

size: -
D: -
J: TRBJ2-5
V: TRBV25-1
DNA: TGTGCCAGCAGGGGCCCTACGGTAGAGACCCAGTACTTC
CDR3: CASRGPTVETQYF

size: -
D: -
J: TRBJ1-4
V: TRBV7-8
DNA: TGTGCCAGCAGCCCGAGTGCAGGGACCCCCGCAAATGAAAAACTGTTTTTT
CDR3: CASSPSAGTPANEKLFF

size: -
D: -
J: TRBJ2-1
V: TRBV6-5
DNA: TGTGCCAGCAGCTTAGAACCCTACAATGAGCAGTTCTTC
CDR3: CASSLEPYNEQFF

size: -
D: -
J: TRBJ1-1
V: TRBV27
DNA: TGTGCCAGCAGTTTATCGCGATACACTGAAGCTTTCTTT
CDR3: CASSLSRYTEAFF

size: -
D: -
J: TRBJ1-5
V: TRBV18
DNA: TGTGCCAGCCAAAGTTCGGCAAGCAATCAGCCCCAGCATTTT
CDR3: CASQSSASNQPQHF

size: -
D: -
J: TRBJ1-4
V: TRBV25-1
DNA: TGTGCCAGCAGTGAATATGTGGGACCCCGCCCAGAAAAACTGTTTTTT
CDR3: CASSEYVGPRPEKLFF

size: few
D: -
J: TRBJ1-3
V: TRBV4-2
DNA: TGTGCCAGCAGCCAGGGGGACGGAAACACCATATATTTT
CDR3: CASSQGDGNTIYF

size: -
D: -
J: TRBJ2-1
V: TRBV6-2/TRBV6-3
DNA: TGTGCCAGCAGTTATCGGACTTACAATGAGCAGTTCTTC
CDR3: CASSYRTYNEQFF

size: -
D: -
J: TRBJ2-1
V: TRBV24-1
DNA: TGTGCCACCAGTGACCCTGGAGGGGGGAATGAGCAGTTCTTC
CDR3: CATSDPGGGNEQFF

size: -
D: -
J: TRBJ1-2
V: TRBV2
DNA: TGTGCCAGCAGTTTGGGAGGGCTGGCTCCTGGCTACACCTTC
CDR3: CASSLGGLAPGYTF

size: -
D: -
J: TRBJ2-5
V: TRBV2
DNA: TGTGCCAGCAGTGACCAGGGGCGGGGACAAGAGACCCAGTACTTC
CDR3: CASSDQGRGQETQYF

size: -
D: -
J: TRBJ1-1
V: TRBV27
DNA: TGTGCCAGCAGTTTAACAGGGTCCGAAGCTTTCTTT
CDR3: CASSLTGSEAFF

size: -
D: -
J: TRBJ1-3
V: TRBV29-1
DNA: TGCAGCGTTGAAATCTACAGGGTTTCTGGAAACACCATATATTTT
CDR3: CSVEIYRVSGNTIYF

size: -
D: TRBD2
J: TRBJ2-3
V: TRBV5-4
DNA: TGTGCCAGCAGTTACTCCGGGGGGGCTGATACGCAGTATTTT
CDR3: CASSYSGGADTQYF

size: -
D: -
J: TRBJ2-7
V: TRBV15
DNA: TGTGCCACCAGCAGAGGGGGGTCCGAGCAGTACTTC
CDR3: CATSRGGSEQYF

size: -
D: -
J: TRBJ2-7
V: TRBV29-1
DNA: TGCAGCGTTGAAGGCGGGGAAGGGGGGGCCTACGAGCAGTACTTC
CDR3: CSVEGGEGGAYEQYF

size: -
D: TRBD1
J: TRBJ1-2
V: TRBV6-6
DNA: TGTGCCAGCAAGTCAACCCAGACAGGGATTAACTATGGCTACACCTTC
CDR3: CASKSTQTGINYGYTF

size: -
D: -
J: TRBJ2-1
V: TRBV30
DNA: TGTGCCTGGAGTTGGGGGGGGGCGACCTCCTACAATGAGCAGTTCTTC
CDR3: CAWSWGGATSYNEQFF

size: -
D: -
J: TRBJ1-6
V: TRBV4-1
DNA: TGCGCCAGCAGCCAAGGGATAGGAGGATCACCCCTCCACTTT
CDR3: CASSQGIGGSPLHF

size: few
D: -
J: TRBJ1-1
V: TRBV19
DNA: TGTGCCAGTAGTATGGTCCGCGGACAGAACATGAACACTGAAGCTTTCTTT
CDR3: CASSMVRGQNMNTEAFF

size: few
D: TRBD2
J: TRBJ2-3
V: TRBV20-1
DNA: TGCAGTGCTAGTCCCCAGCGGGGGTGGCGGGCAGATACGCAGTATTTT
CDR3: CSASPQRGWRADTQYF

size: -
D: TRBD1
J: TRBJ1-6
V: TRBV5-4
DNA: TGTGCCAGCAGCTTGGACGTCACCGGGACAGGGAATTCACCCCTCCACTTT
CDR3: CASSLDVTGTGNSPLHF

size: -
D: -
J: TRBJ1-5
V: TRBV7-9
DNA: TGTGCCAGCAGCTTGCAGGGAAGCCAGCCCCAGCATTTT
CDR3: CASSLQGSQPQHF

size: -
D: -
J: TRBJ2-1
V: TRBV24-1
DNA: TGTGCCACTGCACAGGGTAGCAATGAGCAGTTCTTC
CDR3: CATAQGSNEQFF

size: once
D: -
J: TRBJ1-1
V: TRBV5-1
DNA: TGCGCCAGCAGCTTGATGTCGGGAACTGAAGCTTTCTTT
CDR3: CASSLMSGTEAFF

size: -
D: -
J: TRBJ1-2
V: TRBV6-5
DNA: TGTGCCAGCAGTTACTCGAATCGGCCGTCCTATGGCTACACCTTC
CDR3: CASSYSNRPSYGYTF

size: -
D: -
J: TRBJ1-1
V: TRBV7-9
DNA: TGTGCCAGCAGCCGGACGAACACTGAAGCTTTCTTT
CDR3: CASSRTNTEAFF